Below are 16 T cell receptor beta chains sequenced from a single sample in a study of breast tumors, draining lymph nodes, adjacent tissues (dated by TCRdb to about 2016). Library generation was performed with multiplex PCR. Sequencing relied on an Illumina HiSeq 2000. TCRdb's own reprocessing of the public reads used fastp at Q25 and MiXCR and kept productive beta chains. Records with the same CDR3 protein are collapsed into one entry carrying the most frequent genes and DNA. The sample has 30,000 to 40,000 distinct CDR3 sequences on record, roughly 32% of them singletons. About a tenth of the sample goes to the ten largest clones. Sequenced sample: breast tumor tissue. Receptor source: a female donor with breast cancer. Some clones in this sample may be carry-over from other donors' samples.

This clonotype was counted between two and nine times. The chain couples TRBV27 to TRBJ1-6; maybe TRBD1 (6 bases). V lost 5 bases and J 0 bases, leaving 14 bases between the germline ends. This CDR3 region has 17 residues. Germline CDR1 and CDR2: MNHEY and SMNVEV (reference sequence). CDR3 nucleotide sequence: TGTGCCAGCAGTCGACGACAGGTTGACTCCTATAATTCACCCCTCCACTTT. Translated, it gives CASSRRQVDSYNSPLHF.

This clonotype was picked up many times. The CDR3 bases are TGTGCCAGCAGCTTAGCGGGTGGACAGGGGGCTGGCTACACCTTC. Protein sequence: CASSLAGGQGAGYTF. The gene calls are TRBV7-9 and TRBJ1-2; 11 nucleotides align to TRBD1. Germline lookup yields CDR1 SEHNR and CDR2 FQNEAQ (reference sequence). CDR3 length: 15 residues. Trimming cost V 0 bases and J 7 bases; bases outside gene matches: 4. The full variable domain, rest sourced from reference TRBV7-9 and TRBJ1-2, is DTGVSQNPRHKITKRGQNVTFRCDPISEHNRLYWYRQTLGQGPEFLTYFQNEAQLEKSRLLSDRFSAERPKGSFSTLEIQRTEQGDSAMYLCASSLAGGQGAGYTFGSGTRLTVV.

This clonotype was picked up many times. This chain joins TRBV29-1 and TRBJ2-1; D perhaps matches TRBD2 (5 bases). Germline V gene sequence: CDR1 SQVTM, CDR2 ANQGSEA. This CDR3 is built from 15 residues. Trimming took off 1 base at V and 7 bases at J, with 17 bases between the two ends. The CDR3 DNA follows: TGCAGCGTTGAAGGCTTTGGCGGGTATGCAAATGAGCAGTTCTTC. It codes for CSVEGFGGYANEQFF.

This clonotype was counted ten times or more. V and J are TRBV7-6 and TRBJ2-5; D might be TRBD1 (9 bases). This CDR3 has 16 residues. CDR1 SGHVS and CDR2 FNYEAQ come from the germline V gene. Trimming removed 5 bases at V and 5 bases at J, with 21 bases between. The CDR3 region has the DNA TGTGCCAGCAGCCGACGGGGGGGACAGGGAACGGAGACCCAGTACTTC. This translates into CASSRRGGQGTETQYF.

The chain uses TRBV12-3 or TRBV12-4 and TRBJ2-7; perhaps D is TRBD1 or TRBD2 (5 bases each). CDR3 length: 14 amino acids. With 7 bases removed from V and 6 bases from J, the gap between germline ends came to 19 bases. The chain's CDR3 is CASKTGTSAREQYF. The CDR3 bases are TGTGCCAGCAAAACGGGGACCTCTGCTCGCGAGCAGTACTTC.

This clonotype was seen at least ten times. V is TRBV24-1 and J is TRBJ2-2; TRBD2 matches 8 bases. V lost 4 bases and J lost 4; bases outside the gene matches: 10. The V gene's germline CDR1 is KGHDR and CDR2 SFDVKD. The CDR3 extends over 17 amino acids. In DNA form, the CDR3 reads TGTGCCACCAGTGACCTGCCGGTGGCGGGGGGCACCGGGGAGCTGTTTTTT. It encodes CATSDLPVAGGTGELFF.

There are many counts of this clonotype. The V gene is TRBV5-1, the J gene TRBJ2-3, with 8 bases aligning to TRBD1. V was clipped by 2 bases and J by 3 bases; unmatched bases: 5. In germline, CDR1 is SGHRS, CDR2 YFSETQ. This CDR3 has 15 residues. The DNA for the CDR3 is TGCGCCAGCAGCTTTGACAGGGGAAGGACAGATACGCAGTATTTT. It codes for CASSFDRGRTDTQYF.

This clonotype was counted only a few times. The CDR3 region is CASSSAETQYF. The CDR3 DNA sequence: TGTGCCAGCAGTTCTGCAGAGACCCAGTACTTC. This sequence joins TRBV28 and TRBJ2-5; D is unclear. Looked up from germline, CDR1 is MDHEN and CDR2 is SYDVKM. The CDR3 totals 11 residues. V gave up 4 bases and J gave up 4 bases, with 4 bases separating them. The variable domain in full, completed from reference TRBV28 and TRBJ2-5, reads DVKVTQSSRYLVKRTGEKVFLECVQDMDHENMFWYRQDPGLGLRLIYFSYDVKMKEKGDIPEGYSVSREKKERFSLILESASTNQTSMYLCASSSAETQYFGPGTRLLVL.

The J gene is TRBJ2-7, the V gene TRBV7-8; TRBD2 matches 8 bases. The CDR3 is made up of 16 amino acids. Germline CDR1 is SGHVS and CDR2 is FQNEAQ. Trimming at V came to 5 bases and at J to 0 bases, leaving 9 bases not matched to a gene. The DNA for the CDR3 is TGTGCCAGCAGCCCGTGGGGCGGGGGGAGCTCCTACGAGCAGTACTTC. Translating gives CASSPWGGGSSYEQYF.

The J gene is TRBJ2-1, the V gene TRBV29-1; TRBD1 is a possible D gene (5 bases). CDR1 is SQVTM and CDR2 is ANQGSEA in the germline V gene. This CDR3 has 14 residues. V was shortened by 4 bases and J by 2 bases, with 12 bases between the two germline ends. The CDR3 protein is CSVVKQAAYNEQFF. CDR3 nucleotide sequence: TGCAGCGTTGTAAAACAGGCGGCCTACAATGAGCAGTTCTTC.

The gene calls are TRBV15 and TRBJ2-3; D uncertain. Germline V gene sequence: CDR1 LNHNV, CDR2 YYDKDF (reference sequence). The CDR3 loop spans 14 amino acids. Trimming removed 1 base from V and 7 bases from J, with 12 bases in between. As DNA, the CDR3 is TGTGCCACCAGCAGAGGTATCGAAGTCAATACGCAGTATTTT. Protein: CATSRGIEVNTQYF.

In its sample, this clonotype was seen many times. The gene calls are TRBV5-1 and TRBJ2-2; D is possibly TRBD1 (5 bases). V lost 1 base, J lost 6 bases, and 13 bases lay in between. The CDR3 extends over 15 amino acids. Germline loops: CDR1 SGHRS, CDR2 YFSETQ. CDR3 nucleotides: TGCGCCAGCAGCTTGATGGGCCAGGGATCCGGGGAGCTGTTTTTT. Protein product: CASSLMGQGSGELFF.

At least ten counts were recorded for this clonotype. This CDR3 is CASSSTGGPYEQYF. The CDR3 DNA reads as TGTGCCAGCAGCTCCACAGGGGGGCCCTACGAGCAGTACTTC. The genes are TRBV7-6 and TRBJ2-7; TRBD1 matches 8 bases. The CDR3 has 14 residues. V trimming: 4 bases; J trimming: 2 bases; junction bases outside the gene matches: 4. Germline CDR1 SGHVS, CDR2 FNYEAQ.

In its sample, this clonotype was seen a few times. V gene TRBV28 combines with J gene TRBJ1-5, with TRBD1 as a possible D gene (5 bases). Trimming cost V 6 bases and J 4 bases, with 13 bases left between them. The CDR3 contains 14 residues. CDR1 MDHEN and CDR2 SYDVKM come from the germline V gene. The CDR3, as DNA: TGTGCCAGCAGCATCCATGGGGCAAATCAGCCCCAGCATTTT. This gives the protein CASSIHGANQPQHF.

In nucleotides, the CDR3 is TGCGCCAGCAGCCAAGTAGGAGGACACCGAACTGAAGCTTTCTTT. Protein sequence: CASSQVGGHRTEAFF. The rearrangement joins TRBV4-1 to TRBJ1-1; perhaps TRBD1 as D (5 bases). This CDR3 is 15 amino acids long. Germline CDR1 is MGHRA and CDR2 is YSYEKL. V was cut by 1 base and J by 5 bases, with 14 bases left in between.

As regards this clonotype: Being one base from a much bigger clone, this may be a read error. The V and J genes are TRBV7-2 and TRBJ2-3; 8 positions agree with TRBD2. Germline CDR1 is SGHTA and CDR2 is FQGNSA. The CDR3 consists of 15 residues. J lost 4 bases, V lost 2 bases, and 5 bases had no gene match. CDR3 in amino acids: CASSLLTGGSDTQYF. The CDR3 DNA follows: TGTGCCAGCAGCTTACTAACGGGAGGGTCAGATACGCAGTATTTT.